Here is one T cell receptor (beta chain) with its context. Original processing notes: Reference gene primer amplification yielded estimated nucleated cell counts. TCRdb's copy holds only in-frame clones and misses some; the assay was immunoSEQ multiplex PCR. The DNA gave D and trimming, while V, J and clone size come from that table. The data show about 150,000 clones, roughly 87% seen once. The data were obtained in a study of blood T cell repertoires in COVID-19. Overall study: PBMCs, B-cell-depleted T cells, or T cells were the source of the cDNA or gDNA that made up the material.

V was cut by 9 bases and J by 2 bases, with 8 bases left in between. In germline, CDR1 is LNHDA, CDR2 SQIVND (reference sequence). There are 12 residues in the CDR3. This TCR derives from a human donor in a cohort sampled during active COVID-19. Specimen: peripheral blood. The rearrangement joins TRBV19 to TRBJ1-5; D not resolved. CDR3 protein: CASLGGNQPQHF. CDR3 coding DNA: TGTGCCAGCCTCGGGGGCAATCAGCCCCAGCATTTT.